This TCR beta chain was identified in a study of cytomegalovirus exposure and HLA in healthy donors. The overall study: In an earlier analysis, approximately 120 million unique TCR beta sequences were found from about 179 million T cells. The study, taken as a whole, reports: HLA alleles showed associations with some 15,000 TCR beta sequences in a later analysis, at a 0.05 false discovery rate. TCR beta sequences reportedly predicted most subjects' HLA-A and HLA-B alleles accurately.

Both 60 Vbeta primers and 13 Jbeta primers went into the PCR. Original processing methods: Approximately 83 million unique TCR beta chains, roughly 11 million shared, were counted in a later analysis. Repertoires were generated with immunoSEQ multiplex PCR, while TCRdb's copy carries only in-frame clones and drops some. V, J and clone size were drawn from that table, and D and trimming were deduced from the DNA. The sample holds 200,000 or so clones; roughly nine tenths are singletons and the top ten take approximately 0.23%. CDR1 is LNHDA and CDR2 is SQIVND in the germline V gene (reference sequence). With 5 bases clipped from V and 6 bases from J, the junction kept 8 bases outside the gene matches. CDR3 length: 15 amino acids. Details on this clone: Its antigen is currently unknown.

This TCR came from a girl in the first two years of life in good health and CMV-seronegative. What was sequenced was PBMCs. The chain uses TRBV19 and TRBJ1-5; 9 bases map to TRBD1. Here the CDR3 DNA reads TGTGCCAGTAGTCCGCCCGGGACAGGGACTCAGCCCCAGCATTTT. Translating it yields CASSPPGTGTQPQHF.